This T cell receptor beta chain was identified during a study of CD8 T cells in ankylosing spondylitis. Using its own MiXCR run on the 5' RACE reads, TCRdb lists one record per CDR3 protein. The data contain a few hundred thousand distinct CDR3 sequences, about 18% of them seen just once; the ten biggest clones take up around 30%. This clonotype was counted between two and nine times. The CDR3 extends over 16 amino acids. Germline V lookup: CDR1 MRHNA, CDR2 SNTAGT. Trimming cost V 3 bases and J 2 bases, with 13 bases left between them. V is TRBV6-4 and J is TRBJ2-2; D might be TRBD1 (6 bases). Sequencing used blood, either unsorted or a sorted T cell fraction (not recorded which). The TCR originated in a male donor with ankylosing spondylitis or in good health (not recorded which). As DNA, the CDR3 is TGTGCCAGCAGTGATTCTCCGGGACATAACACCGGGGAGCTGTTTTTT. Encoded protein: CASSDSPGHNTGELFF.